Shown below are 27 T cell receptor beta chains from a single sample sequenced in a study of cytomegalovirus exposure and HLA in healthy donors. Researchers ran the PCR with 60 Vbeta and 13 Jbeta primers. Repertoires were generated with immunoSEQ multiplex PCR, while TCRdb's copy carries only in-frame clones and drops some. The top ten hold around 13% of the sample, which has approximately 150,000 clones, 60% to 85% seen once. The source material was PBMCs. The receptors originated from a man aged 35 to 55 in good health and CMV-seropositive.

CDR3 nucleotides: TGTGCCAGCAGCTTGGCCGGGTTCATCTCCTACGAGCAGTACTTC. Amino acids: CASSLAGFISYEQYF. The chain joins TRBV5-8 to TRBJ2-7; the D is unclear. V was clipped by 0 bases and J by 0 bases, with 10 bases between them. Looked up from germline, CDR1 is SGHTS and CDR2 is YDEGEE. The CDR3 has 15 amino acids.

V gene TRBV6-6 combines with J gene TRBJ1-1; 9 positions match TRBD1. The CDR3 runs 13 residues. The V segment lost 7 bases and the J segment 11 bases; nucleotides outside the gene matches: 11. CDR1 is MNHNY, CDR2 SVGAGI, per germline (reference sequence). The CDR3 sequence: CASTLPGQGDAFF. The DNA for the CDR3 is TGTGCCAGCACCCTACCGGGACAGGGTGACGCTTTCTTT.

V usage is TRBV10-3 and J usage is TRBJ2-1; tentatively, D is TRBD2 (6 bases). V was shortened by 7 bases and J by 1 base, with 11 bases between the two germline ends. In germline, CDR1 is ENHRY, CDR2 SYGVKD. The CDR3 extends over 14 amino acids. CDR3 sequence reads: CAINRERSYNEQFF. The DNA for the CDR3 is TGTGCCATCAACCGGGAGAGGTCCTACAATGAGCAGTTCTTC.

J is TRBJ2-3 and V is TRBV5-4, with TRBD1 matching over 7 bases. The CDR3 runs 16 residues. From germline, CDR1 is SGHNT and CDR2 YYREEE (reference sequence). V lost 2 bases to trimming and J lost 4 bases; unmatched junction nucleotides: 10. The CDR3 bases are TGTGCCAGCAGCTTCCCGACAGGGACGGAGTCAGATACGCAGTATTTT. This codes for CASSFPTGTESDTQYF.

This clone was found once. The CDR3 region is CASRTTSGIGSSNEQFF. CDR3 DNA: TGTGCCAGCAGAACCACCTCAGGGATAGGATCTTCCAATGAGCAGTTCTTC. The chain recombines TRBV28 with TRBJ2-1; D might be TRBD1 (5 bases). This CDR3 has 17 residues. Per germline, CDR1 MDHEN and CDR2 SYDVKM. V was trimmed by 6 bases and J by 6 bases, leaving 24 bases between them.

This clone was seen a single time. The rearrangement links TRBV11-2 to TRBJ2-7; TRBD2 is a possible D gene (6 bases). In germline, CDR1 is SGHAT, CDR2 FQNNGV. Trimming cost V 1 base and J 3 bases, with 13 bases left between them. The CDR3 contains 15 residues. The CDR3 coding sequence is TGTGCCAGCAGCTTAGTTAGTTCGGAGGGCTACGAGCAGTACTTC. Its protein product is CASSLVSSEGYEQYF.

In the case of this clone: Within the sample, other DNA sequences also encode this same CDR3. The V and J genes are TRBV4-1 and TRBJ1-1, with D tentatively TRBD1 (6 bases). V was trimmed by 0 bases and J by 0 bases, leaving 8 bases between them. This CDR3 region has 15 residues. CDR1 is MGHRA and CDR2 is YSYEKL in the germline V gene. The DNA of the CDR3 is TGCGCCAGCAGCCAAGAGGGGGCCATGAACACTGAAGCTTTCTTT. Encoded protein: CASSQEGAMNTEAFF.

This chain connects TRBV2 to TRBJ1-2, with D perhaps TRBD1 (5 bases). The CDR3 consists of 14 residues. V shed 6 bases and J shed 1 base, with 12 bases lying between them. Germline CDR1 and CDR2: SNHLY and FYNNEI. The CDR3 sequence is CASRPDSDNYGYTF. DNA for the CDR3: TGTGCCAGCAGACCCGACAGTGATAACTATGGCTACACCTTC. The variable domain in full, completed from reference TRBV2 and TRBJ1-2, reads EPEVTQTPSHQVTQMGQEVILRCVPISNHLYFYWYRQILGQKVEFLVSFYNNEISEKSEIFDDQFSVERPDGSNFTLKIRSTKLEDSAMYFCASRPDSDNYGYTFGSGTRLTVV.

V and J are TRBV6-5 and TRBJ1-5; tentatively, D is TRBD1 (5 bases). This CDR3 is built from 15 residues. Germline lookup yields CDR1 MNHEY and CDR2 SVGAGI. V was pared by 7 bases and J by 1 base, with 14 bases between. Here the CDR3 reads CASKRGGASNQPQHF. The CDR3 DNA reads TGTGCCAGCAAAAGGGGAGGGGCAAGCAATCAGCCCCAGCATTTT.

This chain uses TRBV2 with TRBJ1-2; 10 bases align to TRBD1. The junction had 10 bases not matched to a gene; V was cut back by 4 bases and J by 8 bases. From germline, CDR1 is SNHLY and CDR2 FYNNEI. There are 15 residues in the CDR3. In nucleotides, the CDR3 is TGTGCCAGCAGTGTGGACCCGGACAGGGGGTCGGGCTACACCTTC. As protein: CASSVDPDRGSGYTF.

The chain links TRBV7-6 to TRBJ2-1; a possible D gene is TRBD1 (6 bases). CDR1 is SGHVS, CDR2 FNYEAQ, per germline. This CDR3 spans 15 amino acids. Trimming stripped 4 bases from V and 10 bases from J, with 20 bases between. For the CDR3, the DNA is TGTGCCAGCAGCTCGTACAGGGAAGGGGCTGGGGAGCAGTTCTTC. It specifies CASSSYREGAGEQFF.

This chain joins TRBV7-2 and TRBJ2-7; TRBD1 matches 7 bases. The CDR3 sequence is 16 residues long. V shed 5 bases, J shed 0 bases, and the junction held 10 bases outside the gene matches. In germline, CDR1 is SGHTA, CDR2 FQGNSA. The CDR3 DNA reads as TGTGCCAGCAGCCCGTCGACAGGGATTAGCTCCTACGAGCAGTACTTC. Its protein product is CASSPSTGISSYEQYF.

V and J are TRBV7-8 and TRBJ1-2; perhaps TRBD1 as D (6 bases). CDR1 SGHVS and CDR2 FQNEAQ come from the germline V gene. This CDR3 comprises 15 residues. V shed 5 bases and J shed 7 bases, with 20 bases lying between them. The CDR3 sequence is CASSPAADSSSGYTF. The CDR3 nucleotides read TGTGCCAGCAGCCCTGCCGCGGACAGTTCTTCTGGCTACACCTTC.

V and J are TRBV27 and TRBJ1-4, with 8 bases lining up with TRBD1. The CDR3 is 16 amino acids. The germline gives CDR1 MNHEY, CDR2 SMNVEV (reference sequence). The junction had 7 bases not matched to a gene; V was cut back by 1 base and J by 6 bases. Here the CDR3 reads CASSLLGTGGDEKLFF. CDR3 bases: TGTGCCAGCAGTTTATTAGGCACAGGGGGGGATGAAAAACTGTTTTTT.

This rearrangement joins TRBV2 to TRBJ2-1, with 12 nucleotides matching TRBD2. Germline V gene data show CDR1 as SNHLY and CDR2 as FYNNEI. Trimming took 4 bases from V and 5 from J; bases not matched to a gene: 3. The CDR3 has 15 residues. The CDR3 DNA reads as TGTGCCAGCAGTGCGACTAGCGGGGGCAACAATGAGCAGTTCTTC. It translates to CASSATSGGNNEQFF.

Worth noting for this clone: This sample also contains other DNA sequences that code for the same CDR3. This chain links TRBV5-4 with TRBJ1-1; 7 positions match TRBD1. Germline V gene sequence: CDR1 SGHNT, CDR2 YYREEE (reference sequence). J was trimmed by 1 base and V by 2 bases; bases with no gene match: 2. This CDR3 is 14 amino acids long. CDR3 nucleotides: TGTGCCAGCAGCTTTAGGGACAGGAACACTGAAGCTTTCTTT. Amino acids: CASSFRDRNTEAFF.

The chain is built from TRBV27 and TRBJ1-6; D gene unclear. CDR1 and CDR2 from the germline V gene are MNHEY and SMNVEV (reference sequence). The CDR3 is 13 residues long. Trimming removed 6 bases from V and 7 bases from J, with 10 bases in between. In DNA, the CDR3 is TGTGCCAGCAGCCCGGTTCAAAATTCACCCCTCCACTTT. This encodes CASSPVQNSPLHF.

The chain recombines TRBV11-2 with TRBJ2-2, with D perhaps TRBD1 (5 bases). V gave up 9 bases and J gave up 5 bases, with 13 bases separating them. There are 13 residues in the CDR3. The germline V gene has CDR1 SGHAT and CDR2 FQNNGV. In DNA, the CDR3 is TGTGCCAGTTCCCCAGGGCCTACCGGGGAGCTGTTTTTT. It is translated as CASSPGPTGELFF.

The chain joins TRBV18 to TRBJ2-5, with D tentatively TRBD2 (5 bases). Trimming cost V 3 bases and J 2 bases, with 10 bases left between them. This CDR3 contains 14 residues. In germline, CDR1 is KGHSH, CDR2 LQKENI. The CDR3 DNA reads as TGTGCCAGCTCACCTGGAAGAGGGCAAGAGACCCAGTACTTC. It translates to CASSPGRGQETQYF.

The V and J genes are TRBV7-2 and TRBJ2-7; D is perhaps TRBD2 (5 bases). The CDR3 consists of 14 residues. Germline CDR1 is SGHTA and CDR2 is FQGNSA. V was clipped by 2 bases and J by 0 bases, with 8 bases between them. CDR3 bases: TGTGCCAGCAGCTTAACGGGGAGCTCCTACGAGCAGTACTTC. It yields the protein CASSLTGSSYEQYF.

This clone was seen just once. This chain joins TRBV5-1 and TRBJ2-5, with TRBD1 matching 10 bases. The length of the CDR3 is 14 residues. The trim removed 4 bases at V and 7 bases at J, leaving 7 bases unmatched. Germline V gene data show CDR1 as SGHRS and CDR2 as YFSETQ. The CDR3 region is CASSPGQGDGTQYF. The CDR3, as DNA: TGCGCCAGCAGCCCTGGACAGGGGGACGGGACCCAGTACTTC.

The chain combines TRBV7-2 with TRBJ2-1; D uncertain. Trimming pared 1 base from V and 7 bases from J, leaving 5 bases between. Germline values: CDR1 SGHTA, CDR2 FQGNSA. This CDR3 is built from 12 residues. CDR3 protein: CASSLVLNEQFF. DNA for the CDR3: TGTGCCAGCAGCTTAGTGTTAAATGAGCAGTTCTTC.

This clone was picked up one time. The chain is built from TRBV20-1 and TRBJ1-2; D is possibly TRBD1 (6 bases). This CDR3 is built from 11 residues. Germline V gene lookup returns CDR1 DFQATT and CDR2 SNEGSKA (reference sequence). V shed 6 bases and J shed 3 bases, with 8 bases lying between them. The CDR3 sequence is CSAKGDYGYTF. In nucleotides, the CDR3 is TGCAGTGCCAAGGGGGACTATGGCTACACCTTC.

The chain is built from TRBV6-5 and TRBJ1-5, with 7 bases that match TRBD1. Germline V lookup: CDR1 MNHEY, CDR2 SVGAGI. The V segment lost 6 bases and the J segment 2 bases; nucleotides outside the gene matches: 4. The CDR3 has 14 residues. CDR3 nucleotide sequence: TGTGCCAGCAGACAAACAGGGGGCAATCAGCCCCAGCATTTT. This gives the protein CASRQTGGNQPQHF.

V is TRBV2 and J is TRBJ1-1, with 7 bases fitting TRBD1. The CDR3 loop spans 13 amino acids. Germline values: CDR1 SNHLY, CDR2 FYNNEI. Trimming cost V 6 bases and J 3 bases; bases outside gene matches: 4. The CDR3 protein is CASSDRVDTEAFF. Written as DNA, the CDR3 is TGTGCCAGCAGCGACAGGGTTGACACTGAAGCTTTCTTT.

This chain links TRBV21-1 with TRBJ2-7; the D call in the table, TRBD1, was not verified against the DNA. TRBV21-1 is shown as a pseudogene. The CDR3 spans 20 residues. DNA of the CDR3: TGTGCCAGCAGCAAAACCGAGGACAGGGGGAAGCGACCGGGCCCCTACGAGCAGTACTTC. This encodes CASSKTEDRGKRPGPYEQYF.

The chain links TRBV5-6 to TRBJ2-7; 9 bases fit TRBD1. In germline, CDR1 is SGHDT, CDR2 YYEEEE. There are 16 residues in the CDR3. V was pared by 4 bases and J by 5 bases, with 13 bases of the junction left unmatched. The CDR3 region has the DNA TGTGCCAGCAGCCTGTGGTCGGGACAGGGCTCTCACGAGCAGTACTTC. The encoded protein is CASSLWSGQGSHEQYF.